A selection of T cell receptor beta chains follows, all from one sample in a study of blood T cell repertoires in COVID-19. The repertoire was sequenced with immunoSEQ multiplex PCR; TCRdb's copy has only in-frame clones and lacks some. The sample includes around 7,800 clones, more than 70% of them seen just once. Sequenced material: peripheral blood. Receptors originate from a woman aged 60-75 years with active COVID-19. The CDR3 runs from the conserved cysteine through the conserved F or W.

V,J,CDR3
TRBV10-3,TRBJ2-7,CAIKASWETGTYEQYF
TRBV28,TRBJ2-1,CASSLITEWRGPDNEQFF
TRBV15,TRBJ1-2,CATSRDRGYSHYGYTF
TRBV18,TRBJ2-1,CASSPPGAAAYNEQFF
TRBV2,TRBJ1-2,CASSVSDRVGGYTF
TRBV9,TRBJ2-3,CASRSQGPRADTQYF
TRBV24-1,TRBJ1-1,CATSGRSGNEAFF
TRBV3-1/TRBV3-2,TRBJ1-5,CASSQRGGNQPQHF
TRBV6-5,TRBJ1-6,CASSGGSSYNSPLHF
TRBV6-5,TRBJ1-2,CASSLKGQGRLGYTF
TRBV14,TRBJ2-3,CASSQVGGLAKVTQYF
TRBV18,TRBJ1-6,CASSPTRGYNSPLHF
TRBV7-9,TRBJ2-4,CASSPAGIAKNIQYF
TRBV5-1,TRBJ2-5,CASSSGTGRETQYF
TRBV28,TRBJ1-1,CASSLREFPTEAFF
TRBV5-1,TRBJ1-1,CASSLGAAGGFAEAFF
TRBV3-1/TRBV3-2,TRBJ1-2,CASSQETDYGYTF
TRBV7-9,TRBJ1-2,CASSPTGGGYTF
TRBV28,TRBJ2-7,CASETRQGTYEQYF
TRBV27,TRBJ2-3,CASSLFGTSGGGEDTQYF
TRBV19,TRBJ2-2,CASSIGTGELFF
TRBV7-9,TRBJ2-3,CASSLGTGGPTDTQYF
TRBV7-9,TRBJ2-5,CASSFTSGDPKETQYF
TRBV9,TRBJ2-1,CASSVGGAVNEQFF
TRBV7-2,TRBJ2-2,CASSFGGVNTGELFF
TRBV19,TRBJ1-2,CASSPGQGYGYTF
TRBV2,TRBJ1-5,CASNPQGSNQPQHF
TRBV7-9,TRBJ2-7,CASRAGYEQYF
TRBV19,TRBJ1-1,CASQFGGQGATEAFF
TRBV19,TRBJ1-6,CASNRGTTNSPLHF
TRBV15,TRBJ2-7,CATSRDKGIYEQYF
TRBV27,TRBJ2-1,CASSSADRNEQFF
TRBV6-5,TRBJ2-2,CATGQGNTGELFF
TRBV5-6,TRBJ2-2,CASSRNTGELFF
TRBV7-3,TRBJ1-6,CASSLWGQGISPLHF
TRBV2,TRBJ2-2,CASTHGGRGTGELFF
TRBV7-8,TRBJ2-7,CASSDFVRADEQYF
TRBV7-2,TRBJ1-6,CASSLNRMDNSPLHF
TRBV18,TRBJ2-7,CASSPPGTAPAEQYF
TRBV30,TRBJ1-2,CAWGQGEGYGYTF